Presented here are 14 T cell receptor beta chains from one specimen sequenced in a study of T cells after yellow fever vaccination. MiXCR, run by TCRdb on the 5' RACE reads, gives a single entry per CDR3 protein. The sample gives approximately 240,000 distinct CDR3 sequences, more than 3.5% of which show up once; under 20% is in the top ten. The input for sequencing was PBMCs, taken 15 days after the yellow fever booster vaccination. These receptors all stem from a man between 18 and 29 years old who received the YFV17D yellow fever vaccine.

At least ten counts were recorded for this clonotype. The chain uses TRBV4-1 and TRBJ2-7; 8 bases are shared with TRBD2. CDR3 length: 17 amino acids. Germline CDR1 is MGHRA and CDR2 is YSYEKL. The ends lost 0 bases at V and 3 bases at J; junction bases unmatched: 10. The CDR3 DNA reads as TGCGCCAGCAGCCAAGAGGGCCCCGGGACTAGTAGCTACGAGCAGTACTTC. It codes for CASSQEGPGTSSYEQYF.

In its sample, this clonotype was seen many times. The chain joins TRBV6-1 to TRBJ1-5, with D possibly TRBD1 on 6 matching bases. V was trimmed by 7 bases and J by 1 base, leaving 14 bases between them. This CDR3 contains 15 residues. CDR1 is MNHNS and CDR2 is SASEGT in the germline V gene. The CDR3 bases are TGTGCCAGCACTACAACAGGGTCGAGCAATCAGCCCCAGCATTTT. Translating gives CASTTTGSSNQPQHF.

This clonotype was picked up a small number of times. The chain couples TRBV20-1 to TRBJ1-5; 7 bases are a match to TRBD1. The CDR3 sequence is 14 residues long. With V trimmed by 6 bases and J by 4 bases, 9 bases remained unmatched. The germline gives CDR1 DFQATT, CDR2 SNEGSKA (reference sequence). CDR3 DNA: TGCAGTGCAAGCGGACAGGAGCGAAATCAGCCCCAGCATTTT. Translation gives CSASGQERNQPQHF.

This clonotype occurred many times. The chain is built from TRBV5-1 and TRBJ1-1; D perhaps matches TRBD1 (5 bases). CDR1 and CDR2 from the germline V gene are SGHRS and YFSETQ. V gave up 4 bases and J gave up 11 bases, with 15 bases separating them. The CDR3 consists of 12 residues. In nucleotides, the CDR3 is TGCGCCAGCAGCCCAGGGCCCTCGGGGGCTTTCTTT. Translated: CASSPGPSGAFF.

This clonotype has only a few counts. The V and J genes are TRBV9 and TRBJ2-5; D is undetermined. The germline CDR1 and CDR2 sequences are SGDLS and YYNGEE. Trimming cost V 0 bases and J 1 base, with 4 bases left between them. The CDR3 runs 13 residues. This CDR3 is CASSVDAQETQYF. The CDR3 DNA reads TGTGCCAGCAGCGTAGATGCCCAAGAGACCCAGTACTTC.

This clonotype was seen many times. The chain carries TRBV7-3 and TRBJ2-3, with D maybe TRBD2 (6 bases). The length of the CDR3 is 12 residues. Trimming took off 5 bases at V and 6 bases at J, with 9 bases between the two ends. CDR1 SGHTA and CDR2 FQGTGA come from the germline V gene. CDR3: CASSQSGDTQYF. The CDR3 DNA sequence: TGTGCCAGCAGCCAGAGCGGGGATACGCAGTATTTT.

This clonotype has ten or more counts. The V and J genes are TRBV7-2 and TRBJ2-1; TRBD2 agrees at 8 bases. The V gene's germline CDR1 is SGHTA and CDR2 FQGNSA. V lost 7 bases and J lost 10; bases outside the gene matches: 12. CDR3 length equals 14 residues. CDR3 region: CASTPTRGGHEQFF. DNA for the CDR3: TGTGCCAGCACCCCCACACGGGGGGGCCACGAGCAGTTCTTC.

Many counts were recorded for this clonotype. V is TRBV5-6 and J is TRBJ2-4, with D hard to call. Germline CDR1 reads SGHDT; CDR2 reads YYEEEE. The CDR3 loop spans 14 amino acids. Trimming pared 5 bases from V and 9 bases from J, leaving 18 bases between. In DNA form, the CDR3 reads TGTGCCAGCAGTTCGACCGGTGGGGTTACCATTCAGTACTTC. Residues: CASSSTGGVTIQYF.

This clonotype showed up many times. The V gene is TRBV20-1, the J gene TRBJ2-1; D is possibly TRBD1 (6 bases). Germline V gene data show CDR1 as DFQATT and CDR2 as SNEGSKA (reference sequence). Deletions cut 5 bases from V and 4 bases from J, with 12 bases between. The CDR3 contains 13 residues. CDR3: CSAPVQGYNEQFF. The CDR3 DNA sequence: TGCAGTGCTCCCGTACAGGGATACAATGAGCAGTTCTTC.

In its sample, this clonotype was seen many times. The chain carries TRBV3-1 and TRBJ2-1; no definite D call. This CDR3 has 17 residues. Trimming stripped 0 bases from V and 12 bases from J, with 24 bases between. Germline V gene sequence: CDR1 LGHDT, CDR2 YNNKEL (reference sequence). The CDR3 region has the DNA TGTGCCAGCAGCCAAGAAATGAGGCGGTTTCAAAGGGCAGGGCAGTTCTTC. This encodes CASSQEMRRFQRAGQFF.

This clonotype was observed many times. The chain carries TRBV24-1 and TRBJ2-3; 15 nucleotides agree with TRBD2. The CDR3 covers 17 residues. V shed 5 bases and J 5 bases; nucleotides not matched to a gene: 7. Germline V gene lookup returns CDR1 KGHDR and CDR2 SFDVKD. For the CDR3, the DNA is TGTGCCACCAGTGCCCGGACTAGCGGGGGGGCCTTAGATACGCAGTATTTT. Translation: CATSARTSGGALDTQYF.

This clonotype was counted at least ten times. The rearrangement links TRBV5-1 to TRBJ2-7; possibly TRBD1 for D (5 bases). V was shortened by 3 bases and J by 4 bases, with 14 bases between the two germline ends. Germline CDR1 and CDR2: SGHRS and YFSETQ. This CDR3 is built from 14 residues. The CDR3 protein is CASSSTSQAYEQYF. The DNA for the CDR3 is TGCGCCAGCAGCTCAACCTCACAGGCGTACGAGCAGTACTTC.

This clonotype was found many times. The genes are TRBV5-1 and TRBJ1-1; D ambiguous. The V and J ends lost 0 bases and 1 base respectively, with 7 bases between them. The CDR3 totals 14 residues. In germline, CDR1 is SGHRS, CDR2 YFSETQ. Here the CDR3 DNA reads TGCGCCAGCAGCTTGGGTGTCAAGAACACTGAAGCTTTCTTT. Translating it yields CASSLGVKNTEAFF.

This clonotype occurred many times. This chain joins TRBV20-1 and TRBJ1-2, with D maybe TRBD1 (6 bases). V was shortened by 8 bases and J by 2 bases, with 24 bases between the two germline ends. CDR1 and CDR2 from the germline V gene are DFQATT and SNEGSKA (reference sequence). The CDR3 sequence is 16 residues long. CDR3 in amino acids: CSPEQGGRKFNYGYTF. The DNA of the CDR3 is TGCAGTCCCGAACAGGGAGGGCGCAAGTTCAACTATGGCTACACCTTC.